This T cell receptor (beta chain) came from a study of shared T cell receptors in the human thymus. The CDR3 extends over 15 amino acids. Trimming shortened V by 2 bases and J by 2 bases, and 13 bases separated the two germline ends. In germline, CDR1 is MNHNS, CDR2 SASEGT. This table comes from immunoSEQ multiplex PCR, and its TCRdb copy is limited to in-frame clones, with some not included. This table holds 500,000 to 550,000 clones, around 78% found once. The sample also formed part of further work on human thymus T cells. From that study: Corrective cardiac operations yielded the resected thymus tissue.

Sequencing input: thymocytes. V and J are TRBV6-1 and TRBJ2-7, with a weak D call TRBD2 (5 bases). This TCR derives from a boy younger than two with a congenital heart defect. The CDR3 reads CASSESGWTPYEQYF. The CDR3 bases are TGTGCCAGCAGTGAAAGCGGCTGGACCCCCTACGAGCAGTACTTC.